The clone carrying this T cell receptor beta chain was observed at least ten times. The data were taken from a study of T-cell reconstitution after alpha-beta-depleted transplantation in children. Unique molecular identifiers featured in how the TCRbeta library was prepared. TCRdb fed the PCR reads into MiXCR, producing one record per CDR3 protein. The table includes 400,000 to 550,000 distinct CDR3 sequences, more than 9% detected once. Sequences were derived from PBMCs, sampled before TCRalphabeta/CD19-depleted stem cell transplant. The receptor comes from a child aged 2-9 years with inherited bone marrow failure, due to receive a stem cell transplant.

In DNA form, the CDR3 reads TGCGCCAGCAGCAACAGGCCCGGCTCTGGAAACACCATATATTTT. Translated: CASSNRPGSGNTIYF. The chain combines TRBV5-1 with TRBJ1-3; D might be TRBD1 (5 bases). The V and J ends lost 4 bases and 0 bases respectively, with 11 bases between them. Per the germline V gene, CDR1 is SGHRS and CDR2 is YFSETQ. The CDR3 has 15 residues.